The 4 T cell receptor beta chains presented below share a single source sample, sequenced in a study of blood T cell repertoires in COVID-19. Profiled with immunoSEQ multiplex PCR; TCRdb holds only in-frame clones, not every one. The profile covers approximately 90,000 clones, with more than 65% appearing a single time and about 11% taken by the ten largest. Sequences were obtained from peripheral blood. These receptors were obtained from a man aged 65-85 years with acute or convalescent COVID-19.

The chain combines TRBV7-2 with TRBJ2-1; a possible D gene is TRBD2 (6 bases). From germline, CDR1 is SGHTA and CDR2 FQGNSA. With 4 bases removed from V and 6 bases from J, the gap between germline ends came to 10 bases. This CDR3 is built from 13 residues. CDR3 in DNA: TGTGCCAGCAGCTCAGTAGCGGTCAATGAGCAGTTCTTC. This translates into CASSSVAVNEQFF.

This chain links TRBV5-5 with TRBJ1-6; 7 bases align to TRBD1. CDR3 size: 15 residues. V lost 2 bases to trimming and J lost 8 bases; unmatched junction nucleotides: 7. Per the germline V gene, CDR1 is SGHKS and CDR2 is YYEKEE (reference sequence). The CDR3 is CASSLTQGEHSPLHF. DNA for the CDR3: TGTGCCAGCAGCTTAACCCAGGGGGAACATTCACCCCTCCACTTT.

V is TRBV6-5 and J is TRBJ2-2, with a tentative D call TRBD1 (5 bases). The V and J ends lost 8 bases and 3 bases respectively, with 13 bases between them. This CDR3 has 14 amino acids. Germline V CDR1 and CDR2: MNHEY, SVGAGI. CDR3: CASRQFRDTGELFF. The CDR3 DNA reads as TGTGCCAGCCGACAGTTTCGGGACACCGGGGAGCTGTTTTTT.

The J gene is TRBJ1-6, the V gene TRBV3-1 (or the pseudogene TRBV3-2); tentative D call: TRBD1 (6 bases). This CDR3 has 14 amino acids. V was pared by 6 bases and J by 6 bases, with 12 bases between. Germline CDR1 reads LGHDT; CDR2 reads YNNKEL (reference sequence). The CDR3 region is CASRNRASNSPLHF. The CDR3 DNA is TGTGCCAGCAGAAACAGGGCAAGTAATTCACCCCTCCACTTT.